A selection of T cell receptor beta chains follows, all from one sample in a study of neurological immune-mediated disorders. MiXCR, applied by TCRdb to the 5' RACE reads, yields one record per CDR3 protein. The repertoire holds tens of thousands of distinct CDR3 sequences, approximately 10% seen once, with around 3.9% in the top ten. Sequenced sample: CD4+ T cells from blood. These receptors were obtained from a woman in her twenties or thirties with HTLV-1-associated myelopathy (HAM/TSP). CDR3s include the opening cysteine and the closing phenylalanine or tryptophan. The D gene is left open where the match is weak. Clone size, where shown, is once, few, many, or a class for clones that have expanded.

j_gene,v_gene,d_gene,abundance,CDR3aa,CDR3nt
TRBJ2-6,TRBV6-6,TRBD1,many,CASRGGQPAGANVLTF,TGTGCCAGCAGAGGGGGACAGCCGGCTGGGGCCAACGTCCTGACTTTC
TRBJ2-7,TRBV20-1,-,many,CSASRSYEQYF,TGCAGTGCTAGTCGGTCCTACGAGCAGTACTTC
TRBJ1-2,TRBV7-9,-,many,CASSSSYGGTYGYTF,TGTGCCAGCAGCTCCAGCTACGGGGGGACCTATGGCTACACCTTC
TRBJ1-3,TRBV30,-,-,CAWTGGSGNTIYF,TGTGCCTGGACCGGGGGCTCTGGAAACACCATATATTTT
TRBJ1-1,TRBV5-1,TRBD1,many,CASSLAGTGNTEAFF,TGCGCCAGCAGCTTGGCCGGGACAGGGAACACTGAAGCTTTCTTT
TRBJ2-3,TRBV24-1,-,many,CATSDSGVSTDTQYF,TGTGCCACCAGTGATTCCGGGGTAAGCACAGATACGCAGTATTTT
TRBJ2-5,TRBV18,TRBD1,-,CASSPFDRGQETQYF,TGTGCCAGCTCACCCTTCGACAGGGGTCAAGAGACCCAGTACTTC
TRBJ2-7,TRBV5-1,TRBD2,many,CASSSGGGSYEQYF,TGCGCCAGCAGCTCGGGCGGGGGCTCCTACGAGCAGTACTTC
TRBJ1-1,TRBV7-8,-,many,CASSLKGGTWTDLNTEAFF,TGTGCCAGCAGCTTAAAAGGTGGGACCTGGACTGACCTGAACACTGAAGCTTTCTTT
TRBJ1-1,TRBV2,TRBD1,many,CASNKEGAGTEAFF,TGTGCCAGCAATAAGGAGGGGGCTGGAACTGAAGCTTTCTTT
TRBJ1-2,TRBV6-2/TRBV6-3,TRBD1,many,CASRPLDRDGYGYTF,TGTGCCAGCAGACCCTTGGACAGGGACGGATATGGCTACACCTTC
TRBJ1-5,TRBV6-6,TRBD1,-,CASSYSTRGTGKEQPQHF,TGTGCCAGCAGTTACTCTACCAGGGGGACAGGAAAAGAACAGCCCCAGCATTTT
TRBJ1-2,TRBV6-6,TRBD1,many,CASRSLGQGNYGYTF,TGTGCCAGCAGAAGCTTGGGACAGGGGAACTATGGCTACACCTTC
TRBJ1-5,TRBV10-3,-,many,CAISESKKGTYSNQPQHF,TGTGCCATCAGTGAGTCAAAAAAGGGGACGTATAGCAATCAGCCCCAGCATTTT
TRBJ2-6,TRBV20-1,-,many,CGVPSGANVLTF,TGCGGAGTCCCCTCTGGGGCCAACGTCCTGACTTTC
TRBJ2-2,TRBV5-1,-,many,CASSSAGGGITGELFF,TGCGCCAGCAGCTCGGCAGGAGGGGGCATAACCGGGGAGCTGTTTTTT
TRBJ2-1,TRBV3-1,TRBD1,many,CASSQDPGGYNEQFF,TGTGCCAGCAGCCAAGATCCAGGGGGCTACAATGAGCAGTTCTTC
TRBJ2-7,TRBV7-2,-,many,CASSLRENYEQYF,TGTGCCAGCAGCTTACGCGAGAACTACGAGCAGTACTTC
TRBJ2-3,TRBV27,-,many,CASSLGGARTDTQYF,TGTGCCAGCAGTTTGGGGGGGGCCCGCACAGATACGCAGTATTTT
TRBJ1-2,TRBV20-1,-,many,CSASQQVNYGYTF,TGCAGTGCTAGCCAACAGGTTAACTATGGCTACACCTTC
TRBJ1-2,TRBV12-3/TRBV12-4,-,many,CASRRRRYTF,TGTGCCAGCAGGCGGAGGAGGTACACCTTC
TRBJ1-1,TRBV5-1,-,many,CASSPSGRENTEAFF,TGCGCCAGCTCACCTTCGGGACGCGAGAACACTGAAGCTTTCTTT
TRBJ1-5,TRBV20-1,-,many,CSAGGRGNQPQHF,TGCAGTGCCGGAGGTAGGGGCAATCAGCCCCAGCATTTT
TRBJ1-2,TRBV6-2/TRBV6-3,-,-,CASSYGAYYGYTF,TGTGCCAGCAGTTACGGGGCGTACTATGGCTACACCTTC
TRBJ2-1,TRBV5-1,-,many,CASRGTYNEQFF,TGCGCCAGCAGGGGGACCTACAATGAGCAGTTCTTC
TRBJ2-7,TRBV3-1,TRBD1,many,CASSRSSSGTGGYEQYF,TGTGCCAGCAGCCGATCCTCCTCCGGGACAGGGGGCTACGAGCAGTACTTC
TRBJ2-3,TRBV20-1,-,many,CSAEGGERGPDTQYF,TGCAGTGCAGAGGGGGGAGAGAGGGGGCCAGATACGCAGTATTTT
TRBJ1-2,TRBV30,-,-,CAWSVAMGGGSYTF,TGTGCCTGGAGTGTTGCGATGGGAGGGGGGAGCTACACCTTC
TRBJ1-2,TRBV20-1,TRBD1,many,CSLLSGQGENGYTF,TGCAGTCTCTTGTCGGGGCAGGGGGAAAATGGCTACACCTTC
TRBJ1-1,TRBV27,TRBD1,many,CASSPNRGRGTEAFF,TGTGCCAGCAGTCCCAACAGGGGGCGGGGCACTGAAGCTTTCTTT
TRBJ2-7,TRBV7-2,-,many,CASSLTGYEQYF,TGTGCCAGCAGCTTAACCGGCTACGAGCAGTACTTC
TRBJ2-2,TRBV4-2,-,many,CASSAGTDNFGELFF,TGTGCCAGCAGCGCGGGGACAGATAACTTCGGGGAGCTGTTTTTT
TRBJ1-4,TRBV7-9,-,many,CASSLKGGASEKLFF,TGTGCCAGCAGCTTAAAGGGAGGAGCCAGCGAAAAACTGTTTTTT
TRBJ1-6,TRBV6-6,-,many,CASSWVAGSYNSPLHF,TGTGCCAGCAGTTGGGTAGCTGGGTCCTATAATTCACCCCTCCACTTT
TRBJ1-4,TRBV20-1,-,many,CSARALYEKLFF,TGCAGTGCTCGGGCTTTATATGAAAAACTGTTTTTT
TRBJ2-4,TRBV15,-,many,CATSRGSAERAKNIQYF,TGTGCCACCAGCAGAGGATCCGCGGAGAGAGCCAAAAACATTCAGTACTTC
TRBJ1-1,TRBV3-1,TRBD1,many,CASSPSGQGARTEAFF,TGTGCCAGCAGCCCATCTGGACAGGGGGCGCGGACTGAAGCTTTCTTT
TRBJ1-2,TRBV4-2,TRBD1,many,CASSQENTPRQGNYGYTF,TGTGCCAGCAGCCAAGAGAATACCCCCCGACAGGGTAACTATGGCTACACCTTC
TRBJ1-5,TRBV2,-,few,CASSDWAYNQPQHF,TGTGCCAGCAGTGATTGGGCTTACAATCAGCCCCAGCATTTT
TRBJ2-7,TRBV3-1,-,many,CASSQGSRVGEYF,TGTGCCAGCAGCCAAGGGTCTCGAGTAGGGGAGTACTTC
TRBJ2-3,TRBV3-1,-,many,CASSLRGRTDTQYF,TGTGCCAGCAGTTTGCGGGGACGCACAGATACGCAGTATTTT
TRBJ2-1,TRBV10-3,-,many,CAISGSGKAYNEQFF,TGTGCCATCAGTGGCTCGGGGAAGGCCTACAATGAGCAGTTCTTC
TRBJ2-7,TRBV10-3,-,many,CAISGSGQATRLSYEQYF,TGTGCCATCAGTGGTAGTGGCCAGGCTACTCGGCTTTCCTACGAGCAGTACTTC
TRBJ2-7,TRBV3-1,TRBD1,many,CASSHGGTGREQYF,TGTGCCAGCAGCCACGGTGGGACAGGGCGGGAGCAGTACTTC
TRBJ1-5,TRBV6-6,TRBD1,many,CASRTGARNQPQHF,TGTGCCAGCAGGACAGGGGCTCGCAATCAGCCCCAGCATTTT
TRBJ2-6,TRBV12-3/TRBV12-4,-,many,CASSQSRLRFKAGANVLTF,TGTGCCAGCAGTCAATCCCGACTCCGTTTTAAGGCGGGGGCCAACGTCCTGACTTTC
TRBJ2-3,TRBV6-5,TRBD1,many,CASSYDRETDTQYF,TGTGCCAGCAGCTACGACAGGGAAACAGATACGCAGTATTTT
TRBJ1-5,TRBV4-1,-,many,CASSQEAGGGRQPQHF,TGCGCCAGCAGCCAAGAGGCGGGTGGGGGTCGTCAGCCCCAGCATTTT
TRBJ2-3,TRBV5-6,TRBD1,few,CASSSGPGGDTQYF,TGTGCCAGCAGCTCTGGGCCAGGGGGAGATACGCAGTATTTT
TRBJ1-1,TRBV5-1,-,many,CASSLDSRVDTEAFF,TGCGCCAGCAGCTTGGATAGCAGGGTTGACACTGAAGCTTTCTTT
TRBJ1-3,TRBV5-1,-,many,CASSLQGGNTIYF,TGCGCCAGCAGCTTACAGGGTGGAAACACCATATATTTT